This T cell receptor beta chain emerged from a study of graft-versus-host responses after intestinal transplantation. Turning to this clone: Its target is unknown.

The CDR3 is 17 residues long. Trimming cost V 0 bases and J 4 bases; bases outside gene matches: 7. Germline CDR1 reads LGHNA; CDR2 reads YSLEER. Some clones are missing from TCRdb's copy, which holds only in-frame ones; the method was immunoSEQ multiplex PCR. The sample holds 35,000 to 45,000 clones, around 96% seen once. This chain connects TRBV4-3 to TRBJ1-2, with TRBD1 matching over 11 bases. The receptor was isolated from a human donor who was the organ donor for an intestinal transplant. The sample in question was unstimulated CD8+ T cells sorted from spleen or lymph node cells, obtained before transplant. The CDR3 sequence: CASSQDVDRGLGYGYTF. The CDR3 DNA is TGCGCCAGCAGCCAAGACGTGGACAGGGGGCTTGGCTATGGCTACACCTTC.